This record concerns one T cell receptor beta chain sequence. Its antigen is not known. This sample is part of a study of T-cell reconstitution after alpha-beta-depleted transplantation in children. Study outcomes and limitations: T-cell counts and diversity at one year following transplant were attributed mainly to newly produced T cells. Surviving recipient T cells and thymic progenitors produced the high day-60 TCRbeta diversity seen in some patients. Several hundred graft clones that had expanded were reportedly the source of alpha-beta T cells about two months after transplant.

Unique molecular identifiers tagged the TCRbeta library. One entry per CDR3 protein, called by TCRdb with MiXCR from the PCR reads. The repertoire holds around 800,000 distinct CDR3 sequences, with 15% to 20% as singletons. The clonotype originates from a male patient younger than 18 who had a stem cell transplant for acute lymphoblastic leukemia, so the T cells may come from the graft donor. Sequenced here: PBMCs, mostly from graft donor cells, sampled 360 days after TCRalphabeta/CD19-depleted stem cell transplant.

CDR3 bases: TGTGCCAGCAGCCCTACCCTACGGGGTGTGTACGAGCAGTACTTC. Protein product: CASSPTLRGVYEQYF. This chain joins TRBV2 and TRBJ2-7; weak D call: TRBD2 (5 bases). The CDR3 is 15 residues long. V was shortened by 6 bases and J by 4 bases, with 19 bases between the two germline ends. Per germline, CDR1 SNHLY and CDR2 FYNNEI.